These 24 T cell receptor beta chains were sequenced from one sample in a study of CD8 T cells in Susac syndrome. An amount of RNA that ranged from roughly 0.5 to 1 ug was reverse transcribed with random hexamers. TCRdb used MiXCR to reprocess the immunoSEQ multiplex PCR reads, holding one entry per CDR3 protein. This repertoire shows roughly 150,000 distinct CDR3 sequences, 90% to 95% found once; its top ten account for just over 0.13%. The material sequenced was CD4+ T cells from PBMCs. The receptors come from a human donor in good health.

This clonotype was found a few times. This sequence joins TRBV3-1 and TRBJ2-7, with a possible D match to TRBD2 (5 bases). The CDR3 runs 12 residues. Germline CDR1 is LGHDT and CDR2 is YNNKEL (reference sequence). Trimming removed 1 base at V and 7 bases at J, with 8 bases between. The CDR3 nucleotides read TGTGCCAGCAGCCAAGGGCGAGGGGAGCAGTACTTC. It encodes CASSQGRGEQYF.

This sequence joins TRBV6-5 and TRBJ2-2; D is unclear. The germline V gene encodes CDR1 MNHEY and CDR2 SVGAGI. The CDR3 has 14 amino acids. Trimming removed 4 bases at V and 2 bases at J, with 8 bases between. The CDR3 is CASSWLINTGELFF. The CDR3 DNA reads TGTGCCAGCAGTTGGCTGATCAACACCGGGGAGCTGTTTTTT.

The rearrangement uses TRBV20-1 and TRBJ2-1; D is undetermined. Germline V lookup: CDR1 DFQATT, CDR2 SNEGSKA (reference sequence). Trimming left V 5 bases short and J 6 bases short, with 17 bases between. The CDR3 sequence is 14 residues long. Here the CDR3 reads CSAEHPGWSNEQFF. In DNA, the CDR3 is TGCAGTGCTGAACACCCAGGTTGGAGCAATGAGCAGTTCTTC.

The chain recombines TRBV6-2 or TRBV6-3 with TRBJ2-2, with 9 nucleotides matching TRBD1. In germline, CDR1 is MNHEY, CDR2 SVGEGT. CDR3 length equals 16 residues. The ends lost 5 bases at V and 6 bases at J; junction bases unmatched: 10. CDR3 sequence reads: CASSKGGTGYPGELFF. The CDR3 nucleotides read TGTGCCAGCAGTAAAGGTGGGACAGGGTATCCCGGGGAGCTGTTTTTT.

CDR3 DNA sequence: TGTGCCACCAGCGGCCGGCTAGGGTCAGACGAGCAGTACTTC. Translated: CATSGRLGSDEQYF. The V gene is TRBV15, the J gene TRBJ2-7; D is uncertain. The CDR3 sequence is 14 residues long. Trimming stripped 5 bases from V and 5 bases from J, with 16 bases between. Germline V gene lookup returns CDR1 LNHNV and CDR2 YYDKDF (reference sequence).

The chain carries TRBV29-1 and TRBJ2-2; no definite D call. In germline, CDR1 is SQVTM, CDR2 ANQGSEA. Trimming took 6 bases from V and 2 from J, leaving 13 bases between them. This CDR3 comprises 14 residues. The CDR3 nucleotides read TGCAGCGTCGGGCGAGGACCCAACACCGGGGAGCTGTTTTTT. Translating gives CSVGRGPNTGELFF.

This CDR3 is CASRRGTGGENEQFF. CDR3 nucleotide sequence: TGTGCCAGCAGGAGGGGGACAGGGGGGGAGAATGAGCAGTTCTTC. The chain links TRBV6-1 to TRBJ2-1; 11 bases align to TRBD1. This CDR3 is built from 15 residues. The junction had 8 bases not matched to a gene; V was cut back by 6 bases and J by 7 bases. From germline, CDR1 is MNHNS and CDR2 SASEGT.

The gene calls are TRBV7-8 and TRBJ2-4; D gene uncertain. The CDR3 consists of 15 residues. Trimming left V 1 base short and J 0 bases short, with 7 bases between. Germline lookup yields CDR1 SGHVS and CDR2 FQNEAQ. CDR3: CASSLDLPAKNIQYF. For the CDR3, the DNA is TGTGCCAGCAGCTTAGATTTACCAGCCAAAAACATTCAGTACTTC.

The J gene is TRBJ1-6, the V gene TRBV23-1; tentative D call: TRBD1 (6 bases). TRBV23-1 is an ORF, and what it does is uncertain. Trimming removed 0 bases at V and 5 bases at J, with 8 bases between. The CDR3 covers 15 residues. The CDR3 is CASSQSRTDNSPLHF. The CDR3 nucleotides read TGCGCCAGCAGTCAATCGAGGACAGATAATTCACCCCTCCACTTT.

The rearrangement joins TRBV6-1 to TRBJ2-5; D assignment may be TRBD1 or TRBD2 (5 bases each). There are 14 residues in the CDR3. The V end lost 6 bases, the J end lost 4 bases, and 15 bases lay between the germline ends. Germline CDR1 and CDR2: MNHNS and SASEGT. Here the CDR3 DNA reads TGTGCCAGCAGCCGGGACCCCGGACCAGAGACCCAGTACTTC. Its protein product is CASSRDPGPETQYF.

The chain links TRBV30 to TRBJ2-7; maybe TRBD2 (6 bases). Per germline, CDR1 GTSNPN and CDR2 SVGIG (reference sequence). The CDR3 consists of 13 residues. Trimming took 4 bases from V and 7 from J, leaving 17 bases between them. The CDR3 loop reads CAWTGTPGREQYF. The CDR3 region has the DNA TGTGCCTGGACCGGGACTCCAGGAAGGGAGCAGTACTTC.

The chain joins TRBV3-1 to TRBJ1-2, with TRBD1 matching over 7 bases. The J segment lost 4 bases and the V segment lost 4 bases, leaving 3 bases of the junction unmatched. The CDR3 runs 13 residues. Per the germline V gene, CDR1 is LGHDT and CDR2 is YNNKEL (reference sequence). The CDR3, as DNA: TGTGCCAGCAGCCCACGGGACAGCTATGGCTACACCTTC. Amino acid sequence: CASSPRDSYGYTF.

The J gene is TRBJ1-2, the V gene TRBV19; 7 bases map to TRBD1. This CDR3 spans 15 amino acids. Trimming at V came to 4 bases and at J to 0 bases, leaving 5 bases not matched to a gene. Germline CDR1 reads LNHDA; CDR2 reads SQIVND (reference sequence). The CDR3 nucleotides are TGTGCCAGTAGTACCAAAGGGGGCGCTAACTATGGCTACACCTTC. As protein: CASSTKGGANYGYTF.

The J gene is TRBJ1-6, the V gene TRBV7-8; D gene uncertain. Germline loops: CDR1 SGHVS, CDR2 FQNEAQ. Trimming took 5 bases from V and 6 from J, leaving 11 bases between them. The CDR3 covers 14 residues. CDR3 sequence: CASSTRTVNSPLHF. The CDR3, as DNA: TGTGCCAGCAGCACACGGACCGTTAATTCACCCCTCCACTTT.

The chain carries TRBV25-1 and TRBJ2-4; possibly TRBD2 for D (6 bases). Per germline, CDR1 MGHDK and CDR2 SYGVNS. The V end was cut by 3 bases, the J end by 0 bases, with 9 bases between. The CDR3 has 15 amino acids. The CDR3 coding sequence is TGTGCCAGCAGTGAGGGGGGAATAGCCAAAAACATTCAGTACTTC. Translating it yields CASSEGGIAKNIQYF.

This clonotype was observed a single time. The chain carries TRBV15 and TRBJ2-4; the D is unclear. The CDR3 extends over 16 amino acids. CDR1 is LNHNV and CDR2 is YYDKDF in the germline V gene (reference sequence). V lost 1 base and J 0 bases, leaving 10 bases between the germline ends. CDR3 sequence (DNA): TGTGCCACCAGCAGAGGGGGAATGGTAGCCAAAAACATTCAGTACTTC. Residues: CATSRGGMVAKNIQYF.

The rearrangement joins TRBV28 to TRBJ2-1, with D possibly being TRBD1 (6 bases). V gave up 7 bases and J gave up 8 bases, with 15 bases separating them. The length of the CDR3 is 13 residues. Germline V gene data show CDR1 as MDHEN and CDR2 as SYDVKM. The CDR3 DNA reads TGTGCCAGCACCCGGACAGTGAACCATGAGCAGTTCTTC. Protein sequence: CASTRTVNHEQFF.

The chain couples TRBV19 to TRBJ2-7; no firm D call. The germline V and J ends were trimmed by 6 bases and 0 bases, with 12 bases remaining between them. The germline V gene encodes CDR1 LNHDA and CDR2 SQIVND (reference sequence). CDR3 length equals 14 residues. DNA of the CDR3: TGTGCCAGTAGGAGGACGGGCAACTCCTACGAGCAGTACTTC. Translation gives CASRRTGNSYEQYF.

The chain has TRBV5-1 and TRBJ2-7; TRBD1 matches at 8 bases. CDR3 length equals 12 residues. Germline CDR1 and CDR2: SGHRS and YFSETQ. With 6 bases clipped from V and 7 bases from J, the junction kept 6 bases outside the gene matches. The CDR3 sequence is CASNGQGGEQYF. The CDR3 DNA follows: TGCGCCAGCAATGGACAGGGTGGGGAGCAGTACTTC.

This sequence joins TRBV10-2 and TRBJ1-2; D not resolved. Trimming took off 3 bases at V and 1 base at J, with 6 bases between the two ends. CDR1 and CDR2 (germline): WSHSY, SAAADI. CDR3 length equals 13 residues. This chain's CDR3 is CASSEPVNYGYTF. In DNA form, the CDR3 reads TGCGCCAGCAGTGAACCGGTTAACTATGGCTACACCTTC.

The chain couples TRBV19 to TRBJ1-4, with D unresolved. Germline V lookup: CDR1 LNHDA, CDR2 SQIVND (reference sequence). The CDR3 runs to 14 residues. The V gene lost 4 bases and the J gene lost 1 base, with 7 bases spanning the gap. Here the CDR3 DNA reads TGTGCCAGTAGTAATCAGAGAACTAATGAAAAACTGTTTTTT. Its translation: CASSNQRTNEKLFF.

The gene calls are TRBV12-3 or TRBV12-4 and TRBJ2-6; weak D call: TRBD1 (5 bases). The CDR3 extends over 15 amino acids. Trimming took off 5 bases at V and 1 base at J, with 9 bases between the two ends. The CDR3 here is CASSARQSGANVLTF. The CDR3 bases are TGTGCCAGCAGTGCCCGACAGTCTGGGGCCAACGTCCTGACTTTC.

The V and J genes are TRBV29-1 and TRBJ2-1, with no clear D. The germline V and J ends were trimmed by 5 bases and 7 bases, with 15 bases remaining between them. CDR3 length: 13 residues. CDR1 SQVTM and CDR2 ANQGSEA come from the germline V gene. The CDR3 nucleotides read TGCAGCGTTAGACGGTTACTGGGAAATGAGCAGTTCTTC. Translating gives CSVRRLLGNEQFF.

The chain recombines TRBV20-1 with TRBJ2-7; D is perhaps TRBD1 (6 bases). Germline V gene data show CDR1 as DFQATT and CDR2 as SNEGSKA (reference sequence). The CDR3 sequence is 14 residues long. Trimming took off 4 bases at V and 7 bases at J, with 20 bases between the two ends. The CDR3 reads CSATRPGHLGEQYF. CDR3 bases: TGCAGTGCTACTCGGCCGGGACACCTGGGGGAGCAGTACTTC.